Listed below are T cell receptor beta chains from one sample, sequenced in a study of T cells after posttransplantation cyclophosphamide. Method: immunoSEQ multiplex PCR; TCRdb's copy keeps in-frame clones and lacks some. The profile shows about 11,000 clones, 90% to 95% of them singletons. What was sequenced was naive CD8+ T cells sorted from PBMCs. These receptors all come from a man aged 25 to 40 in good health and a related stem cell transplant donor. Both conserved end residues are part of each CDR3. The D gene is left open where the match is weak. Clone size is stated in some rows and not others, as once, few, many or a class when expanded.

cdr3_aa	cdr3_nt	v_call	cdr3_length	j_call	clone_size	d_call
CATSRDASESSYEQYF	TGTGCCACCAGCAGAGATGCTAGCGAGAGCTCCTACGAGCAGTACTTC	TRBV15	16	TRBJ2-7	NA	NA
CASSEWTVSNQPQHF	TGTGCCAGCAGTGAATGGACAGTGAGCAATCAGCCCCAGCATTTT	TRBV6-1	15	TRBJ1-5	NA	NA
CASGGGYNEQFF	TGTGCCAGCGGGGGCGGGTACAATGAGCAGTTCTTC	TRBV6-5	12	TRBJ2-1	NA	NA
CASSQGQGGEKLFF	TGTGCCAGCAGCCAGGGACAGGGAGGCGAAAAACTGTTTTTT	TRBV27	14	TRBJ1-4	NA	TRBD1
CASSLGQGLSYEQYF	TGTGCCAGCAGCTTAGGACAGGGACTCTCCTACGAGCAGTACTTC	TRBV5-4	15	TRBJ2-7	once	TRBD1
CASSVFGGDTDTQYF	TGTGCCAGCAGCGTGTTCGGGGGGGACACAGATACGCAGTATTTT	TRBV9	15	TRBJ2-3	NA	TRBD2
CASSIRGDRAHEQYF	TGTGCCAGTAGTATTAGGGGGGACAGGGCTCACGAGCAGTACTTC	TRBV19	15	TRBJ2-7	once	TRBD1
CASSDSKGRQREPQHF	TGTGCCAGCAGTGACTCGAAAGGTCGGCAGAGGGAGCCCCAGCATTTT	TRBV6-4	16	TRBJ1-5	NA	NA
CASSPISSGAAGEQFF	TGTGCCAGCAGCCCCATTTCTAGCGGGGCAGCGGGTGAGCAGTTCTTC	TRBV7-9	16	TRBJ2-1	NA	TRBD2
CASSYSVGQGTYEQYF	TGTGCCAGCAGTTACTCAGTCGGGCAGGGAACCTACGAGCAGTACTTC	TRBV6-5	16	TRBJ2-7	NA	NA